The 30 T cell receptor beta chains below come from one sample, sequenced in a study of graft-versus-host responses after intestinal transplantation. TCRdb keeps only in-frame clones here, not all; method: immunoSEQ multiplex PCR. The data show more than 20,000 clones, 85% to 95% seen once. Specimen: PBMCs, collected about 37 weeks after intestinal transplant. These receptors originate from a human patient who received an intestinal transplant, so some T cells may come from the graft donor.

The chain uses TRBV10-3 and TRBJ1-1, with D possibly TRBD1 on 5 matching bases. V was trimmed by 8 bases and J by 6 bases, leaving 22 bases between them. CDR3 length: 15 amino acids. Germline-derived CDR1 and CDR2 are ENHRY and SYGVKD. The CDR3: CAISAGTAIDAEAFF. As DNA, the CDR3 is TGTGCCATCTCCGCGGGGACGGCCATTGACGCTGAAGCTTTCTTT.

This clone was seen only a few times. The chain joins TRBV27 to TRBJ1-5; TRBD1 is a possible D gene (6 bases). The germline CDR1 and CDR2 sequences are MNHEY and SMNVEV (reference sequence). Deletions cut 5 bases from V and 6 bases from J, with 14 bases between. The CDR3 contains 14 residues. This chain's CDR3 is CASSAGGGGQPQHF. CDR3 in DNA: TGTGCCAGCAGTGCGGGGGGCGGGGGTCAGCCCCAGCATTTT.

V and J are TRBV27 and TRBJ2-2; D is ambiguous. Trimming cost V 2 bases and J 1 base, with 11 bases left between them. Germline V gene data show CDR1 as MNHEY and CDR2 as SMNVEV (reference sequence). The CDR3 is 16 residues long. CDR3 sequence (DNA): TGTGCCAGCAGTTTACATCTGTCAGGGAACACCGGGGAGCTGTTTTTT. Translated: CASSLHLSGNTGELFF.

The chain carries TRBV19 and TRBJ2-7, with 13 bases aligning to TRBD2. With V trimmed by 4 bases and J by 0 bases, 3 bases remained unmatched. Germline V CDR1 and CDR2: LNHDA, SQIVND (reference sequence). This CDR3 is 16 amino acids long. CDR3 residues: CASSTGLAGASYEQYF. The CDR3 nucleotides are TGTGCCAGTAGTACCGGACTAGCGGGAGCCTCCTACGAGCAGTACTTC.

This clone was recorded a few times. The chain has TRBV19 and TRBJ2-5; 8 positions agree with TRBD1. Germline trimming cut 7 bases from V and 5 bases from J; bases unmatched to any gene: 12. The length of the CDR3 is 15 residues. Germline CDR1 reads LNHDA; CDR2 reads SQIVND (reference sequence). The CDR3 loop is CASMALGQGTETQYF. In DNA form, the CDR3 reads TGTGCCAGTATGGCTTTAGGACAGGGAACGGAGACCCAGTACTTC.

The chain employs TRBV7-9 and TRBJ1-5; 7 positions agree with TRBD1. The germline V gene has CDR1 SEHNR and CDR2 FQNEAQ (reference sequence). The ends lost 4 bases at V and 3 bases at J; junction bases unmatched: 6. The CDR3 loop spans 15 amino acids. CDR3 bases: TGTGCCAGCAGCTCCGACAGGGTTATCAATCAGCCCCAGCATTTT. Its translation: CASSSDRVINQPQHF.

The V call is TRBV7-9, the J call TRBJ1-1; TRBD1 is a possible D gene (6 bases). Trimming left V 5 bases short and J 4 bases short, with 11 bases between. The CDR3 has 13 amino acids. Germline CDR1 SEHNR, CDR2 FQNEAQ (reference sequence). The CDR3 reads CASSPTGTTEAFF. The CDR3 DNA follows: TGTGCCAGCAGCCCGACAGGAACCACTGAAGCTTTCTTT.

The V gene is TRBV5-1, the J gene TRBJ2-6; no firm D call. The V gene lost 1 base and the J gene lost 0 bases, with 2 bases spanning the gap. This CDR3 spans 14 amino acids. Germline lookup yields CDR1 SGHRS and CDR2 YFSETQ. CDR3 loop: CASSLISGANVLTF. Written as DNA, the CDR3 is TGCGCCAGCAGCTTGATCTCTGGGGCCAACGTCCTGACTTTC.

The chain has TRBV7-9 and TRBJ1-5; possibly TRBD1 for D (5 bases). CDR1 and CDR2 (germline): SEHNR, FQNEAQ (reference sequence). Trimming removed 1 base at V and 2 bases at J, with 15 bases between. This CDR3 contains 17 residues. CDR3 bases: TGTGCCAGCAGCTTAGATCCGGCAGGGACGGGCAATCAGCCCCAGCATTTT. This translates into CASSLDPAGTGNQPQHF.

V and J are TRBV11-3 and TRBJ2-2, with 7 bases lining up with TRBD1. J lost 2 bases, V lost 6 bases, and 3 bases had no gene match. This CDR3 contains 14 residues. Looked up from germline, CDR1 is SGHNT and CDR2 is YENEEA. CDR3 in DNA: TGTGCCAGCAGGGACAGGACCAACACCGGGGAGCTGTTTTTT. It is translated as CASRDRTNTGELFF.

This chain uses TRBV9 with TRBJ2-2; 8 nucleotides line up with TRBD1. J gave up 2 bases and V 3 bases, and 6 bases lay outside the gene matches. Germline V CDR1 and CDR2: SGDLS, YYNGEE. This CDR3 has 16 residues. Here the CDR3 reads CASSAPDRGNTGELFF. CDR3 in DNA: TGTGCCAGCAGCGCCCCAGACAGGGGAAACACCGGGGAGCTGTTTTTT.

The chain employs TRBV28 and TRBJ2-1; TRBD1 agrees at 9 bases. The length of the CDR3 is 15 residues. Trimming took 5 bases from V and 7 from J; bases not matched to a gene: 9. Per germline, CDR1 MDHEN and CDR2 SYDVKM. The CDR3 DNA is TGTGCCAGCAGTCCACGGACAGGGGTCGGTAATGAGCAGTTCTTC. This sequence encodes CASSPRTGVGNEQFF. The variable domain in full, with the rest retrieved from reference TRBV28 and TRBJ2-1, is DVKVTQSSRYLVKRTGEKVFLECVQDMDHENMFWYRQDPGLGLRLIYFSYDVKMKEKGDIPEGYSVSREKKERFSLILESASTNQTSMYLCASSPRTGVGNEQFFGPGTRLTVL.

The chain couples TRBV5-5 to TRBJ1-4; D unclear. The CDR3 spans 14 residues. Trimming removed 0 bases at V and 4 bases at J, with 7 bases between. The germline CDR1 and CDR2 sequences are SGHKS and YYEKEE (reference sequence). The CDR3, as DNA: TGTGCCAGCAGCTTGGCGCCTATTAATGAAAAACTGTTTTTT. As protein: CASSLAPINEKLFF.

The rearrangement links TRBV28 to TRBJ2-7; tentatively, D is TRBD1 or TRBD2 (6 bases each). The CDR3 totals 14 residues. V was cut by 2 bases and J by 4 bases, with 12 bases left in between. Germline V gene sequence: CDR1 MDHEN, CDR2 SYDVKM. In nucleotides, the CDR3 is TGTGCCAGCAGTTTAGGAGGGGGAAGGTACGAGCAGTACTTC. Protein sequence: CASSLGGGRYEQYF. Full variable domain (missing parts from reference TRBV28 and TRBJ2-7): DVKVTQSSRYLVKRTGEKVFLECVQDMDHENMFWYRQDPGLGLRLIYFSYDVKMKEKGDIPEGYSVSREKKERFSLILESASTNQTSMYLCASSLGGGRYEQYFGPGTRLTVT.

The rearrangement joins TRBV5-6 to TRBJ2-1, with a tentative D call TRBD2 (6 bases). Germline V gene data show CDR1 as SGHDT and CDR2 as YYEEEE. V was pared by 4 bases and J by 5 bases, with 19 bases between. This CDR3 comprises 16 residues. The chain's CDR3 is CASSPIREWGDNEQFF. CDR3 nucleotide sequence: TGTGCCAGCAGCCCAATCCGGGAGTGGGGGGACAATGAGCAGTTCTTC.

The V gene is TRBV13, the J gene TRBJ2-1; D tentatively fits TRBD1 or TRBD2 (5 bases each). The CDR3 totals 15 residues. Trimming took 7 bases from V and 0 from J, leaving 13 bases between them. Germline V gene sequence: CDR1 PRHDT, CDR2 FYEKMQ (reference sequence). CDR3 protein: CASTLGPSSYNEQFF. CDR3 sequence (DNA): TGTGCCAGCACCCTGGGACCGAGCTCCTACAATGAGCAGTTCTTC.

CDR3 DNA sequence: TGTGCCAGCAGTATTAAGACAGGGTCCAAAAACATTCAGTACTTC. Translated, it gives CASSIKTGSKNIQYF. The V gene is TRBV6-5, the J gene TRBJ2-4; 7 bases match TRBD1. V was pared by 5 bases and J by 2 bases, with 6 bases of the junction left unmatched. CDR3 length equals 15 residues. Germline loops: CDR1 MNHEY, CDR2 SVGAGI.

The rearrangement links TRBV19 to TRBJ2-3, with 11 bases fitting TRBD1. Germline V gene sequence: CDR1 LNHDA, CDR2 SQIVND (reference sequence). V shed 6 bases, J shed 3 bases, and the junction held 5 bases outside the gene matches. This CDR3 has 15 residues. The CDR3 nucleotides are TGTGCCAGTAGCGGGACAGGGGGTTGGACAGATACGCAGTATTTT. This encodes CASSGTGGWTDTQYF.

This clone has a handful of counts. This chain connects TRBV27 to TRBJ2-7, with unresolved D. The V and J ends lost 2 bases and 4 bases respectively, with 12 bases between them. CDR1 and CDR2 from the germline V gene are MNHEY and SMNVEV (reference sequence). The CDR3 is 14 residues long. CDR3 sequence (DNA): TGTGCCAGCAGTTTAAAGGGAAGCAGGTACGAGCAGTACTTC. It is translated as CASSLKGSRYEQYF.

There are a few counts of this clone. V gene TRBV2 combines with J gene TRBJ1-5, with TRBD1 matching over 9 bases. The CDR3 runs to 14 residues. V was clipped by 3 bases and J by 6 bases; unmatched bases: 3. Germline-derived CDR1 and CDR2 are SNHLY and FYNNEI. This CDR3 is CASSEGTGRQPQHF. The CDR3 nucleotides are TGTGCCAGCAGTGAGGGGACAGGGCGTCAGCCCCAGCATTTT.

The chain recombines TRBV5-4 with TRBJ2-5; D possibly uses TRBD1 or TRBD2 (5 bases each). V gave up 4 bases and J gave up 3 bases, with 13 bases separating them. Germline lookup yields CDR1 SGHNT and CDR2 YYREEE (reference sequence). The CDR3 has 14 residues. CDR3 DNA: TGTGCCAGCAGCCGACGGGACGTCGAAGAGACCCAGTACTTC. Translating it yields CASSRRDVEETQYF.

The rearrangement uses TRBV4-1 and TRBJ1-3; TRBD1 agrees at 8 bases. The CDR3 has 18 residues. CDR1 is MGHRA and CDR2 is YSYEKL in the germline V gene. V dropped 0 bases and J dropped 0; count of bases not matched to a gene: 7. The CDR3 sequence is CASSQDGGQASSGNTIYF. CDR3 DNA: TGCGCCAGCAGCCAAGATGGGGGACAGGCCAGCTCTGGAAACACCATATATTTT.

This rearrangement joins TRBV6-5 to TRBJ1-1; 7 bases are a match to TRBD1. This CDR3 region has 15 residues. The V and J ends lost 6 bases and 3 bases, in that order; junction bases with no gene match: 10. CDR1 and CDR2 from the germline V gene are MNHEY and SVGAGI. The DNA of the CDR3 is TGTGCCAGCAGGACCCCAGGGGGTGAGGACACTGAAGCTTTCTTT. It is translated as CASRTPGGEDTEAFF.

CDR3 nucleotides: TGTGCCAGTAGTACCCTCCTGTTAGGGTTCGAGCAGTACTTC. This encodes CASSTLLLGFEQYF. The rearrangement links TRBV19 to TRBJ2-7, with no clear D. Germline CDR1 LNHDA, CDR2 SQIVND (reference sequence). With 4 bases removed from V and 6 bases from J, the gap between germline ends came to 16 bases. The CDR3 contains 14 residues.

This sequence joins TRBV5-6 and TRBJ2-1; no firm D call. The V gene lost 6 bases and the J gene lost 1 base, with 14 bases spanning the gap. This CDR3 has 15 residues. The germline gives CDR1 SGHDT, CDR2 YYEEEE. The CDR3 loop is CASNSGVVSYNEQFF. The CDR3 nucleotides are TGTGCCAGCAACTCTGGGGTAGTTTCCTACAATGAGCAGTTCTTC.

The chain couples TRBV6-5 to TRBJ2-7, with unresolved D. Germline assignment: CDR1 MNHEY and CDR2 SVGAGI. This CDR3 spans 15 amino acids. V gave up 2 bases and J gave up 3 bases, with 14 bases separating them. CDR3 residues: CASSYTHPKGYEQYF. CDR3 bases: TGTGCCAGCAGTTACACCCACCCGAAGGGCTACGAGCAGTACTTC.

This sequence joins TRBV28 and TRBJ2-3; D might be TRBD2 (5 bases). The CDR3 covers 15 residues. The V gene lost 3 bases and the J gene lost 3 bases, with 13 bases spanning the gap. Looked up from germline, CDR1 is MDHEN and CDR2 is SYDVKM. In DNA, the CDR3 is TGTGCCAGCAGTTTGGGTGGGAGAAGGACAGATACGCAGTATTTT. Encoded protein: CASSLGGRRTDTQYF.

As DNA, the CDR3 is TGCGCCAGCTATGGGACTAGCGGACAAGAGACCCAGTACTTC. Amino acids: CASYGTSGQETQYF. The J gene is TRBJ2-5, the V gene TRBV10-2; 11 bases match TRBD2. The CDR3 sequence is 14 residues long. CDR1 and CDR2 (germline): WSHSY, SAAADI. Trimming took 8 bases from V and 2 from J; bases not matched to a gene: 4.

As DNA, the CDR3 is TGTGCCAGCAGCTTCGGGACTAGCTACAATGAGCAGTTCTTC. It codes for CASSFGTSYNEQFF. This chain connects TRBV11-1 to TRBJ2-1, with TRBD2 matching 8 bases. In germline, CDR1 is SGHAT, CDR2 FQDESV (reference sequence). The trim removed 3 bases at V and 3 bases at J, leaving 1 base unmatched. This CDR3 region has 14 residues.

V gene TRBV7-6 combines with J gene TRBJ2-5; D not certain. Trimming removed 3 bases from V and 5 bases from J, with 4 bases in between. CDR1 SGHVS and CDR2 FNYEAQ come from the germline V gene. CDR3 size: 11 residues. CDR3 nucleotides: TGTGCCAGCAGCTTCTCTGAGACCCAGTACTTC. Its translation is CASSFSETQYF.